The rows below give T cell receptor beta chains drawn from one sample of a study of regulatory T cells in long-lasting Graves disease. One entry per CDR3 protein results from TCRdb running MiXCR on the multiplex PCR reads. The table has 320,000 or so distinct CDR3 sequences, approximately 20% seen once. The sequences come from peripheral blood mononuclear cells (PBMCs), collected at new diagnosis, from a patient treated with antithyroid drugs. The source is a female donor with Graves disease. CDR3s include the opening cysteine and the closing phenylalanine or tryptophan. The D gene is left open where the match is weak. Size tells how often a clone was seen (once, few, many) or the class of an expanded clone, and some rows leave it out.

j_gene,v_gene,d_gene,abundance,CDR3aa,CDR3nt
TRBJ2-2,TRBV30,NA,many,CAWSVQMAGELFF,TGTGCCTGGAGTGTACAGATGGCCGGGGAGCTGTTTTTT
TRBJ2-3,TRBV12-3/TRBV12-4,TRBD2,many,CASSYLAGTDTQYF,TGTGCCAGCAGTTACCTAGCGGGCACAGATACGCAGTATTTT
TRBJ1-2,TRBV5-1,NA,many,CASSSVPLTANYGYTF,TGTGCCAGCAGCTCCGTCCCTTTGACAGCTAACTATGGCTACACCTTC
TRBJ1-2,TRBV2,TRBD1,NA,CASSLGQGRAGGYTF,TGTGCCAGCAGCCTCGGACAGGGGAGGGCGGGTGGCTACACCTTC
TRBJ2-5,TRBV7-2,NA,many,CASSWDPTGETQYF,TGTGCCAGCAGCTGGGACCCCACCGGAGAGACCCAGTACTTC
TRBJ1-2,TRBV12-3/TRBV12-4,TRBD1,many,CASSRNRGREGYTF,TGTGCCAGCAGCCGAAACAGGGGGCGAGAAGGCTACACCTTC
TRBJ1-3,TRBV20-1,NA,many,CSALTSPVSSGNTIYF,TGCAGTGCCCTCACTTCTCCGGTGAGCTCTGGAAACACCATATATTTT
TRBJ1-5,TRBV20-1,NA,many,CSVPPLVRSQAGQPQHF,TGCAGTGTCCCCCCCTTAGTCAGGTCTCAAGCTGGTCAGCCCCAGCATTTT
TRBJ2-7,TRBV15,NA,many,CATSRQGGLNEQYF,TGTGCCACCAGCAGACAGGGAGGTCTAAACGAGCAGTACTTC
TRBJ2-2,TRBV12-3/TRBV12-4,NA,few,CASSRQPPGPTTNTGELFF,TGTGCCAGCAGTCGCCAGCCTCCGGGACCTACGACGAACACCGGGGAGCTGTTTTTT
TRBJ2-1,TRBV6-1,NA,many,CASSGDWQQSNEQFF,TGTGCCAGCAGCGGGGACTGGCAACAGTCGAATGAGCAGTTCTTC
TRBJ2-1,TRBV5-1,TRBD2,many,CASSDHGGDEQFF,TGCGCCAGCAGCGACCATGGGGGGGATGAGCAGTTCTTC
TRBJ2-1,TRBV2,NA,many,CASSVYNEQFF,TGTGCCAGCAGTGTCTACAATGAGCAGTTCTTC
TRBJ1-1,TRBV2,NA,many,CASSEFRALNTEAFF,TGTGCCAGCAGTGAATTCAGGGCCCTGAACACTGAAGCTTTCTTT
TRBJ2-7,TRBV7-2,NA,NA,CASSYSAESYEQYF,TGTGCCAGCAGTTACTCGGCGGAAAGCTACGAGCAGTACTTC
TRBJ1-5,TRBV11-3,NA,many,CASSLSGTGNQPQHF,TGTGCCAGCAGCCTCTCTGGGACGGGCAATCAGCCCCAGCATTTT
TRBJ2-3,TRBV7-8,NA,few,CASSSRLGGGTDTQYF,TGTGCCAGCAGCTCAAGACTGGGAGGTGGCACAGATACGCAGTATTTT
TRBJ2-1,TRBV12-3/TRBV12-4,NA,many,CASSRGGAYNEQFF,TGTGCCAGCAGTCGGGGCGGGGCTTACAATGAGCAGTTCTTC
TRBJ2-7,TRBV6-5,NA,many,CASSYSSRAEQYF,TGTGCCAGCAGTTACTCGAGCAGAGCCGAGCAGTACTTC
TRBJ2-7,TRBV7-2,TRBD2,many,CASSLGLAGFGEQYF,TGTGCCAGCAGCTTGGGACTAGCGGGATTTGGCGAGCAGTACTTC
TRBJ2-7,TRBV28,TRBD2,NA,CASRPRTSGSSYEQYF,TGTGCCAGCAGACCCAGGACTAGCGGGAGTTCTTACGAGCAGTACTTC
TRBJ2-7,TRBV12-3/TRBV12-4,TRBD2,NA,CASSLATSGSNPYEQYF,TGTGCCAGCAGCCTGGCGACTAGCGGGAGTAACCCCTACGAGCAGTACTTC
TRBJ2-7,TRBV6-1,NA,many,CASGRGEGRYEQYF,TGTGCCAGCGGCAGGGGGGAGGGACGCTACGAGCAGTACTTC
TRBJ2-5,TRBV3-1,TRBD2,NA,CASSQGTRSHETQYF,TGTGCCAGCAGCCAAGGGACTAGATCGCATGAGACCCAGTACTTC
TRBJ1-1,TRBV5-1,NA,many,CASSPSSVNTEAFF,TGTGCCAGCAGCCCGAGCTCCGTGAACACTGAAGCTTTCTTT
TRBJ2-5,TRBV28,NA,many,CASSLGRTGYPLRGETQYF,TGTGCCAGCAGTTTAGGGCGAACAGGGTACCCCCTCCGGGGAGAGACCCAGTACTTC
TRBJ2-7,TRBV6-2/TRBV6-3,TRBD1,many,CASSYSDRLAYEQYF,TGTGCCAGCAGTTACTCGGACAGGCTTGCGTACGAGCAGTACTTC
TRBJ2-1,TRBV30,NA,NA,CAWSPSSVAEQFF,TGTGCCTGGAGTCCCTCTAGCGTGGCTGAGCAGTTCTTC
TRBJ1-5,TRBV5-5,NA,many,CASSLYWTPQPQHF,TGTGCCAGCAGCCTATATTGGACACCTCAGCCCCAGCATTTT
TRBJ2-2,TRBV15,NA,NA,CATSRDVLFGDSNTGELFF,TGTGCCACCAGCAGAGATGTCTTATTCGGGGATTCGAACACCGGGGAGCTGTTTTTT
TRBJ1-1,TRBV19,NA,NA,CAISGREGRTEAFF,TGTGCCATCTCAGGCAGGGAGGGGCGGACTGAAGCTTTCTTT
TRBJ2-6,TRBV5-1,NA,few,CASSGTGPGANVLTF,TGCGCCAGCAGCGGAACAGGGCCTGGGGCCAACGTCCTGACTTTC